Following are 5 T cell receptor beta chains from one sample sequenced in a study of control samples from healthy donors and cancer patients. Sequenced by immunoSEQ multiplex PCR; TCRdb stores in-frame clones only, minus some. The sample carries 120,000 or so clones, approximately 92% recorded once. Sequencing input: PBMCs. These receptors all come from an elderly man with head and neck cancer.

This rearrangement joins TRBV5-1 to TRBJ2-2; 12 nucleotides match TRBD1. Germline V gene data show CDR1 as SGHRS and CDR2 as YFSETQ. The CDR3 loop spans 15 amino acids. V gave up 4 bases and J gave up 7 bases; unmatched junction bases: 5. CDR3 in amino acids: CASSLGQGAHGELFF. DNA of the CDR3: TGCGCCAGCAGCCTGGGACAGGGGGCCCACGGGGAGCTGTTTTTT.

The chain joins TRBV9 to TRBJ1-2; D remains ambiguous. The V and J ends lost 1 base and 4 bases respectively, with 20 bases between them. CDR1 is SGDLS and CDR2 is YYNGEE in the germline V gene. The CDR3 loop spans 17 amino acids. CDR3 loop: CASSVSASSVWAYGYTF. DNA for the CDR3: TGTGCCAGCAGCGTATCGGCTTCCTCGGTGTGGGCCTATGGCTACACCTTC.

CDR3 coding DNA: TGTGCCAGCAGGGCCCGGGCCTCTAGCACAGATACGCAGTATTTT. This sequence encodes CASRARASSTDTQYF. The genes are TRBV14 and TRBJ2-3; no reliable D call. The germline V and J ends were trimmed by 6 bases and 0 bases, with 13 bases remaining between them. Germline V lookup: CDR1 SGHDN, CDR2 FVKESK. This CDR3 is built from 15 residues.

The CDR3 region has the DNA TGTGCCAGCAGCGCCACCGGGGCCTCCATAGGGAATGAAGCTTTCTTT. Encoded protein: CASSATGASIGNEAFF. The gene calls are TRBV9 and TRBJ1-1; perhaps TRBD1 as D (5 bases). The CDR3 totals 16 residues. Germline CDR1 and CDR2: SGDLS and YYNGEE. V lost 3 bases, J lost 7 bases, and 22 bases lay in between.

The CDR3 spells CASSQAVNTEAFF. DNA of the CDR3: TGCGCCAGCAGCCAAGCGGTGAACACTGAAGCTTTCTTT. This chain connects TRBV4-1 to TRBJ1-1; no firm D call. The V gene lost 1 base and the J gene lost 0 bases, with 3 bases spanning the gap. This CDR3 has 13 amino acids. Per the germline V gene, CDR1 is MGHRA and CDR2 is YSYEKL.